The sequence of this T cell receptor (beta chain) was determined in a study of blood T cell repertoires in COVID-19. Study background: Collection of acute and convalescent COVID-19 samples took place in the United States, Italy and Spain.

In the original analysis: Amplified reference gene primers provided the basis for estimating nucleated cell counts. The assay was immunoSEQ multiplex PCR, and TCRdb's table has in-frame clones only and misses some. That table gives V, J and clone size, and the DNA gave D and trimming. The sample lists 400,000 to 450,000 clones, less than 95% occurring once. The V segment lost 2 bases and the J segment 3 bases; nucleotides outside the gene matches: 6. The length of the CDR3 is 15 residues. Germline loops: CDR1 KGHSH, CDR2 LQKENI. The recovered donors of Cohort 3 showed two negative PCRs, clearance, or symptom resolution.

This receptor was taken from a man aged 18 to 30 who had recovered from COVID-19. The genes are TRBV18 and TRBJ1-1, with 7 bases aligning to TRBD1. Material: PBMCs or T cells enriched from blood (not recorded which). CDR3 protein: CASSPEQGYHTEAFF. The CDR3 coding sequence is TGTGCCAGCTCACCAGAACAGGGGTATCACACTGAAGCTTTCTTT.